The clone carrying this T cell receptor (beta chain) was seen ten or more times. The source of the sample is a study of Graves' ophthalmopathy and Graves' hyperthyroidism. Amplification of TCR beta CDR3 regions used RNA transcripts. HTBI-primed first-round RT-PCR preceded second-round multiplex PCR. TCRdb re-derived calls from the multiplex PCR reads in MiXCR, one entry per CDR3 protein. Of about 740,000 distinct CDR3 sequences listed, roughly 40% are singletons. What was sequenced was peripheral blood. The origin of this receptor is an adult man with Graves' ophthalmopathy.

The CDR3 loop reads CASSLVPGTEAFF. In DNA, the CDR3 is TGCGCCAGCAGCCTCGTTCCGGGCACTGAAGCTTTCTTT. The chain links TRBV5-1 to TRBJ1-1; the D is unclear. The CDR3 is 13 residues long. The germline V and J ends were trimmed by 4 bases and 4 bases, with 11 bases remaining between them. Per the germline V gene, CDR1 is SGHRS and CDR2 is YFSETQ. The full variable domain, rest sourced from reference TRBV5-1 and TRBJ1-1, is KAGVTQTPRYLIKTRGQQVTLSCSPISGHRSVSWYQQTPGQGLQFLFEYFSETQRNKGNFPGRFSGRQFSNSRSEMNVSTLELGDSALYLCASSLVPGTEAFFGQGTRLTVV.